This T cell receptor beta chain is from a study of shared clonotypes between healthy human individuals. Study summary: Per donor, three plates held CD4 naive cells, three held CD4 memory, two held CD8 naive and one held CD8 memory.

Findings and caveats of the study: Owing to a small donor count, the genetic and exposure-history diversity represented was limited. It was expected that sequencing depth would affect clonotype sharing among donors.

V lost 7 bases, J lost 5 bases, and 17 bases lay in between. Germline V gene lookup returns CDR1 LGHNT and CDR2 FRNRAP. The CDR3 length is 14 residues. In regard to this clone: Its matching antigen is unknown.

Assay used: immunoSEQ multiplex PCR; TCRdb lists only in-frame clones, some missing. The sample holds 950,000 to 1,100,000 clones, around 76% seen once. The receptor was derived from a man in his late teens or twenties in good health. The chain uses TRBV12-5 and TRBJ1-2; D is uncertain. Sequenced input: memory CD4+ T cells sorted from blood. The subset was: CD45RA-negative fraction. The DNA for the CDR3 is TGTGCTAGTGCCCCGGCAGAGGGCAGATATGGCTACACCTTC. Its protein product is CASAPAEGRYGYTF.